Each of the 17 T cell receptor beta chains below was sequenced from the same sample in a study of blood T cell repertoires in COVID-19. Clones were read by immunoSEQ multiplex PCR, and TCRdb kept only the in-frame ones, dropping some. The table shows about 160,000 clones, with 75% to 90% occurring only once. The sequenced material came from peripheral blood. All receptors derive from a human donor in a cohort sampled during active COVID-19.

This clone was recorded once. The genes are TRBV19 and TRBJ1-5; D is perhaps TRBD1 (5 bases). Per germline, CDR1 LNHDA and CDR2 SQIVND (reference sequence). The CDR3 is 15 amino acids. Trimming removed 2 bases at V and 6 bases at J, with 14 bases between. The CDR3 sequence is CASSINARVGQPQHF. CDR3 sequence (DNA): TGTGCCAGTAGTATAAACGCCAGGGTTGGTCAGCCCCAGCATTTT.

This rearrangement joins TRBV27 to TRBJ2-5, with TRBD1 as a possible D gene (7 bases). Germline values: CDR1 MNHEY, CDR2 SMNVEV (reference sequence). V lost 6 bases and J lost 2, with 16 bases in between. The CDR3 contains 15 residues. CDR3 loop: CASSRQGGRQETQYF. For the CDR3, the DNA is TGTGCCAGCAGCCGTCAGGGGGGAAGGCAAGAGACCCAGTACTTC.

The V gene is TRBV11-3, the J gene TRBJ2-5; 10 bases map to TRBD2. The CDR3 totals 15 residues. Germline trimming cut 5 bases from V and 4 bases from J; bases unmatched to any gene: 7. The V gene's germline CDR1 is SGHNT and CDR2 YENEEA. The CDR3 DNA sequence: TGTGCCAGCAGCCCGGGTAGCGGGGGGACAGAGACCCAGTACTTC. It translates to CASSPGSGGTETQYF.

V usage is TRBV29-1 and J usage is TRBJ2-7; 9 nucleotides line up with TRBD1. Trimming removed 6 bases from V and 5 bases from J; junction bases left unmatched: 5. In germline, CDR1 is SQVTM, CDR2 ANQGSEA. The CDR3 is made up of 12 amino acids. The CDR3 reads CSVGQGFDEQYF. The CDR3 DNA is TGCAGCGTGGGACAGGGATTTGACGAGCAGTACTTC.

The rearrangement links TRBV5-1 to TRBJ2-1; 13 nucleotides align to TRBD2. The CDR3 consists of 16 residues. J lost 4 bases, V lost 2 bases, and 3 bases had no gene match. Germline CDR1 is SGHRS and CDR2 is YFSETQ. CDR3 sequence reads: CASSLGLAGVYNEQFF. The CDR3 DNA sequence: TGCGCCAGCAGCTTAGGACTAGCGGGAGTATACAATGAGCAGTTCTTC.

The rearrangement uses TRBV18 and TRBJ2-7, with TRBD2 matching 10 bases. The CDR3 length is 14 residues. J was trimmed by 4 bases and V by 3 bases; bases with no gene match: 3. Germline lookup yields CDR1 KGHSH and CDR2 LQKENI. The CDR3 sequence is CASSPGTSVYEQYF. CDR3 DNA sequence: TGTGCCAGCTCACCCGGGACTAGCGTTTACGAGCAGTACTTC.

The chain combines TRBV5-5 with TRBJ2-7, with TRBD2 identical over 9 bases. In germline, CDR1 is SGHKS, CDR2 YYEKEE (reference sequence). This CDR3 contains 16 residues. V was clipped by 1 base and J by 1 base; unmatched bases: 6. Here the CDR3 DNA reads TGTGCCAGCAGCTTGAGCCTAGCGGGACCTTCCTACGAGCAGTACTTC. Protein sequence: CASSLSLAGPSYEQYF.

The chain has TRBV5-6 and TRBJ2-1; 12 bases align to TRBD1. J gave up 7 bases and V 1 base, and 6 bases lay outside the gene matches. The CDR3 covers 16 residues. Germline values: CDR1 SGHDT, CDR2 YYEEEE. CDR3 coding DNA: TGTGCCAGCAGCTTGCTTGGGACAGGGGGCGTAAATGAGCAGTTCTTC. Its protein product is CASSLLGTGGVNEQFF.

This clone appeared a few times. V is TRBV30 and J is TRBJ1-1; TRBD1 matches 10 bases. V shed 5 bases, J shed 3 bases, and the junction held 6 bases outside the gene matches. Germline CDR1 GTSNPN, CDR2 SVGIG (reference sequence). CDR3 length: 14 amino acids. The CDR3 DNA sequence: TGTGCCTGGGGAGACAGGGGGCTGGACACTGAAGCTTTCTTT. Translated, it gives CAWGDRGLDTEAFF.

The chain uses TRBV28 and TRBJ1-1; no firm D call. CDR3 length equals 15 residues. V lost 2 bases, J lost 5 bases, and 15 bases lay in between. Per the germline V gene, CDR1 is MDHEN and CDR2 is SYDVKM. This CDR3 is CASSLQVFRGTEAFF. CDR3 sequence (DNA): TGTGCCAGCAGTTTACAGGTGTTTAGAGGGACTGAAGCTTTCTTT. Full variable domain (missing parts from reference TRBV28 and TRBJ1-1): DVKVTQSSRYLVKRTGEKVFLECVQDMDHENMFWYRQDPGLGLRLIYFSYDVKMKEKGDIPEGYSVSREKKERFSLILESASTNQTSMYLCASSLQVFRGTEAFFGQGTRLTVV.

Many counts were recorded for this clone. The chain carries TRBV11-2 and TRBJ2-2; D is unclear. The V gene's germline CDR1 is SGHAT and CDR2 FQNNGV. Trimming took 5 bases from V and 0 from J, leaving 10 bases between them. The CDR3 has 15 residues. DNA for the CDR3: TGTGCCAGCAGCCCCTCGAGGACGAACACCGGGGAGCTGTTTTTT. Translating it yields CASSPSRTNTGELFF.

The gene calls are TRBV28 and TRBJ1-2; no clear D gene. Trimming removed 2 bases at V and 7 bases at J, with 20 bases between. The CDR3 is made up of 16 amino acids. In germline, CDR1 is MDHEN, CDR2 SYDVKM. The CDR3 spells CASSLPNPMQAGGYTF. The DNA of the CDR3 is TGTGCCAGCAGTTTACCCAACCCTATGCAGGCGGGTGGCTACACCTTC.

This sequence joins TRBV10-2 and TRBJ2-7; D unclear. Germline-derived CDR1 and CDR2 are WSHSY and SAAADI. This CDR3 is 12 amino acids long. V lost 2 bases, J lost 3 bases, and 5 bases lay in between. DNA of the CDR3: TGCGCCAGCAGTGAGGAGTTCTACGAGCAGTACTTC. Translated: CASSEEFYEQYF.

This sequence joins TRBV3-1 (or the pseudogene TRBV3-2) and TRBJ1-2; TRBD1 aligns across 8 bases. With V trimmed by 6 bases and J by 4 bases, 7 bases remained unmatched. The CDR3 extends over 14 amino acids. CDR1 and CDR2 (germline): LGHDT, YNNKEL (reference sequence). The CDR3 region has the DNA TGTGCCAGCAGGCCTCAGGACAGGGCCTATGGCTACACCTTC. It yields the protein CASRPQDRAYGYTF.

This clone was seen many times. The chain uses TRBV5-8 and TRBJ1-1; D possibly corresponds to TRBD1 (5 bases). CDR3 size: 14 residues. Germline V gene sequence: CDR1 SGHTS, CDR2 YDEGEE. V lost 7 bases and J lost 1, with 14 bases in between. The CDR3 nucleotides read TGTGCCAGCTCGGAACAGGTGGGGAACACTGAAGCTTTCTTT. Protein product: CASSEQVGNTEAFF.

This chain connects TRBV6-2 or TRBV6-3 to TRBJ2-2, with D maybe TRBD2 (5 bases). CDR1 is MNHEY and CDR2 is SVGEGT in the germline V gene. This CDR3 is built from 15 residues. V lost 2 bases, J lost 8 bases, and 15 bases lay in between. The CDR3 sequence: CASSYPTGYSGELFF. CDR3 DNA sequence: TGTGCCAGCAGTTACCCGACGGGATATTCGGGGGAGCTGTTTTTT.

V is TRBV27 and J is TRBJ1-6, with D possibly matching TRBD1 (5 bases). The CDR3 loop spans 15 amino acids. The V gene's germline CDR1 is MNHEY and CDR2 SMNVEV (reference sequence). V was pared by 2 bases and J by 9 bases, with 14 bases between. This CDR3 is CASSLGGWAGSPLHF. CDR3 sequence (DNA): TGTGCCAGCAGTTTAGGGGGGTGGGCGGGTTCACCCCTCCACTTT.